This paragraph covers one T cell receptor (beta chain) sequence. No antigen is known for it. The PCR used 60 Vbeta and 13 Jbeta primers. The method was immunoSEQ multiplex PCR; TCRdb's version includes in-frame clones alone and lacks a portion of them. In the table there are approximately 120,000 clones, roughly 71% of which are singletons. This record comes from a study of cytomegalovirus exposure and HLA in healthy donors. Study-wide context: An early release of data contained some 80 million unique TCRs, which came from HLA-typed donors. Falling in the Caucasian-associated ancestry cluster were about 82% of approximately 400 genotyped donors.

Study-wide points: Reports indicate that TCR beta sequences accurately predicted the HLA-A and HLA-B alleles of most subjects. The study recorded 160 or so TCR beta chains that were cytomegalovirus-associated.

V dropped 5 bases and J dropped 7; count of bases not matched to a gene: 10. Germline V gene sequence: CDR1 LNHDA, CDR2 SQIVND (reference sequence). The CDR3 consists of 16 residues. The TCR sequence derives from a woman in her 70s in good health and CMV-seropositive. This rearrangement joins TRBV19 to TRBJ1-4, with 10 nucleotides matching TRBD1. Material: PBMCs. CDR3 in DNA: TGTGCCAGTAGTCCTCCCGACAGGGGGCACGCTGAAAAACTGTTTTTT. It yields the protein CASSPPDRGHAEKLFF. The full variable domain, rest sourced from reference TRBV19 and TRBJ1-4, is DGGITQSPKYLFRKEGQNVTLSCEQNLNHDAMYWYRQDPGQGLRLIYYSQIVNDFQKGDIAEGYSVSREKKESFPLTVTSAQKNPTAFYLCASSPPDRGHAEKLFFGSGTQLSVL.